A selection of T cell receptor beta chains follows, all from one sample in a study of cytomegalovirus exposure and HLA in healthy donors. The repertoire was sequenced with immunoSEQ multiplex PCR; TCRdb's copy has only in-frame clones and lacks some. Of roughly 150,000 clones listed, roughly 79% are singletons. Sequencing was done on a sample of PBMCs. The receptor set was obtained from a woman aged 40 to 50 in good health and CMV-seropositive. The CDR3 runs from the conserved cysteine through the conserved F or W. Fields, in order: CDR3 length, V gene, D gene, clone size, J gene, CDR3 DNA, CDR3 protein. The D gene is left open where the match is weak. Clone size is given for some rows only: seen once, a few or many times, or a class if the clone is expanded.

CDR3 length: 13
V gene: TRBV25-1
D gene: .
clone size: .
J gene: TRBJ1-2
CDR3 DNA: TGTGCCAGCACCGGGAGTTCTAACTATGGCTACACCTTC
CDR3 protein: CASTGSSNYGYTF

CDR3 length: 12
V gene: TRBV7-9
D gene: .
clone size: .
J gene: TRBJ2-7
CDR3 DNA: TGTTCCAGCAGCTTAAGCGACTACGAGCAGTACTTC
CDR3 protein: CSSSLSDYEQYF

CDR3 length: 15
V gene: TRBV25-1
D gene: TRBD1
clone size: .
J gene: TRBJ1-6
CDR3 DNA: TGTGCCAGCAGTGAGCAGACAGGGGCCGGTTCACCCCTCCACTTT
CDR3 protein: CASSEQTGAGSPLHF

CDR3 length: 14
V gene: TRBV27
D gene: TRBD1
clone size: .
J gene: TRBJ1-6
CDR3 DNA: TGTGCCAGCAGTTCACCTGGGACAGCTTCACCCCTCCACTTT
CDR3 protein: CASSSPGTASPLHF

CDR3 length: 15
V gene: TRBV7-6
D gene: TRBD1
clone size: .
J gene: TRBJ1-4
CDR3 DNA: TGTGCCAGCAGACCCGGGACAGCAACTAATGAAAAACTGTTTTTT
CDR3 protein: CASRPGTATNEKLFF

CDR3 length: 15
V gene: TRBV5-1
D gene: .
clone size: .
J gene: TRBJ2-2
CDR3 DNA: TGCGCCAGCAGCTCGGGACACTCGAACACCGGGGAGCTGTTTTTT
CDR3 protein: CASSSGHSNTGELFF

CDR3 length: 16
V gene: TRBV7-2
D gene: .
clone size: .
J gene: TRBJ2-6
CDR3 DNA: TGTGCCAGCACCACTTTAGGGGGTCTCTGGGCCAACGTCCTGACTTTC
CDR3 protein: CASTTLGGLWANVLTF

CDR3 length: 12
V gene: TRBV13
D gene: .
clone size: .
J gene: TRBJ2-7
CDR3 DNA: TGTGCCAGCAGCTTAGAATCAGACGAGCAGTACTTC
CDR3 protein: CASSLESDEQYF

CDR3 length: 15
V gene: TRBV15
D gene: TRBD1
clone size: .
J gene: TRBJ2-1
CDR3 DNA: TGTGCCACCAGCAGAAATCGCGGACAGGGGAATGAGCAGTTCTTC
CDR3 protein: CATSRNRGQGNEQFF

CDR3 length: 16
V gene: TRBV5-1
D gene: .
clone size: .
J gene: TRBJ2-7
CDR3 DNA: TGCGCCAGCAGCCCCCGGCCCGGGGGATTATCCTACGAGCAGTACTTC
CDR3 protein: CASSPRPGGLSYEQYF

CDR3 length: 21
V gene: TRBV28
D gene: TRBD2
clone size: .
J gene: TRBJ2-7
CDR3 DNA: TGTGCCAGCAGAGGTACCGGGGAAGTAGCAGCGGGGGGTCAAAGGCGATACGAGCAGTACTTC
CDR3 protein: CASRGTGEVAAGGQRRYEQYF

CDR3 length: 14
V gene: TRBV2
D gene: .
clone size: .
J gene: TRBJ2-1
CDR3 DNA: TGTGCCAGCAGACGGAGTAGTATCCTCCATGAGCAGTTCTTC
CDR3 protein: CASRRSSILHEQFF

CDR3 length: 14
V gene: TRBV7-9
D gene: .
clone size: .
J gene: TRBJ2-3
CDR3 DNA: TGTGCCAGCAGCTTAGTTGGCAACACAGATACGCAGTATTTT
CDR3 protein: CASSLVGNTDTQYF

CDR3 length: 16
V gene: TRBV6-1
D gene: .
clone size: .
J gene: TRBJ2-4
CDR3 DNA: TGTGCCAGCAGTGAACCTCGGGGATCAGCCAAAAACATTCAGTACTTC
CDR3 protein: CASSEPRGSAKNIQYF

CDR3 length: 16
V gene: TRBV11-2
D gene: TRBD2
clone size: .
J gene: TRBJ2-5
CDR3 DNA: TGTGCCAGCAGCTTAAGGCTAGCGGGGGTCCGCGAGACCCAGTACTTC
CDR3 protein: CASSLRLAGVRETQYF

CDR3 length: 17
V gene: TRBV7-3
D gene: TRBD1
clone size: .
J gene: TRBJ1-2
CDR3 DNA: TGTGCCAGCAGCTTTTCCGCGGGGACAGGGGCTAACTATGGCTACACCTTC
CDR3 protein: CASSFSAGTGANYGYTF

CDR3 length: 18
V gene: TRBV11-2
D gene: TRBD1
clone size: .
J gene: TRBJ2-6
CDR3 DNA: TGTGCCAGCAGCTTAGATTCGGGACAGGGGTCTGGGGCCAACGTCCTGACTTTC
CDR3 protein: CASSLDSGQGSGANVLTF

CDR3 length: 13
V gene: TRBV6-5
D gene: .
clone size: few
J gene: TRBJ1-2
CDR3 DNA: TGTGCCAGCAGTGAAGCAGGCAGGGCTGGCTACACCTTC
CDR3 protein: CASSEAGRAGYTF

CDR3 length: 15
V gene: TRBV5-5
D gene: .
clone size: few
J gene: TRBJ1-2
CDR3 DNA: TGTGCCAGCAGCGTCATTGTCCAGGTGAACTATGGCTACACCTTC
CDR3 protein: CASSVIVQVNYGYTF

CDR3 length: 15
V gene: TRBV28
D gene: .
clone size: .
J gene: TRBJ2-6
CDR3 DNA: TGTGCCAGCAGCCCGACGGGTTCGCAAGCCAACGTCCTGACTTTC
CDR3 protein: CASSPTGSQANVLTF

CDR3 length: 14
V gene: TRBV6-1
D gene: TRBD1
clone size: .
J gene: TRBJ2-7
CDR3 DNA: TGTGCCAGCAGTGACCGGGACAGGGGGCACGAGCAGTACTTC
CDR3 protein: CASSDRDRGHEQYF

CDR3 length: 15
V gene: TRBV7-2
D gene: TRBD2
clone size: .
J gene: TRBJ2-7
CDR3 DNA: TGTGCCAGCAGCGGCGGGGGGGCGGGGTCCTACGAGCAGTACTTC
CDR3 protein: CASSGGGAGSYEQYF

CDR3 length: 14
V gene: TRBV30
D gene: .
clone size: .
J gene: TRBJ2-5
CDR3 DNA: TGTGCCTGGAGTAAAAGGGGATTCATGGAGACCCAGTACTTC
CDR3 protein: CAWSKRGFMETQYF

CDR3 length: 13
V gene: TRBV25-1
D gene: TRBD1
clone size: .
J gene: TRBJ2-7
CDR3 DNA: TGTGCCAGCAGGGGGACAGGGGTCTACGAGCAGTACTTC
CDR3 protein: CASRGTGVYEQYF

CDR3 length: 14
V gene: TRBV15
D gene: TRBD2
clone size: .
J gene: TRBJ2-4
CDR3 DNA: TGTGCCACCAGCTCGCGGGGGGGTAAAAACATTCAGTACTTC
CDR3 protein: CATSSRGGKNIQYF

CDR3 length: 17
V gene: TRBV15
D gene: .
clone size: once
J gene: TRBJ1-1
CDR3 DNA: TGTGCCACCAGCAGCCGGGTTCGGTGGCGGGGGAACACTGAAGCTTTCTTT
CDR3 protein: CATSSRVRWRGNTEAFF

CDR3 length: 14
V gene: TRBV28
D gene: .
clone size: .
J gene: TRBJ2-5
CDR3 DNA: TGTGCCAGCAGTCATCGGACAGCTCAAGAGACCCAGTACTTC
CDR3 protein: CASSHRTAQETQYF

CDR3 length: 11
V gene: TRBV28
D gene: .
clone size: few
J gene: TRBJ2-5
CDR3 DNA: TGTGCCAGCACCAATGTGGAGACCCAGTACTTC
CDR3 protein: CASTNVETQYF

CDR3 length: 12
V gene: TRBV29-1
D gene: .
clone size: .
J gene: TRBJ2-5
CDR3 DNA: TGCAGCGTTGAGCGGTGGAATGGTGGCCAGTACTTC
CDR3 protein: CSVERWNGGQYF

CDR3 length: 13
V gene: TRBV6-5
D gene: .
clone size: .
J gene: TRBJ1-2
CDR3 DNA: TGTGCCAGCAGTGACCTACAGGGCTATGGCTACACCTTC
CDR3 protein: CASSDLQGYGYTF

CDR3 length: 15
V gene: TRBV9
D gene: TRBD2
clone size: few
J gene: TRBJ2-2
CDR3 DNA: TGTGCCAGCAGTGGAGCGGGGGGGCCGGGCGGGGAGCTGTTTTTT
CDR3 protein: CASSGAGGPGGELFF

CDR3 length: 13
V gene: TRBV30
D gene: .
clone size: .
J gene: TRBJ1-2
CDR3 DNA: TGTGCCTGGAACCAAGGGGGAAACTATGGCTACACCTTC
CDR3 protein: CAWNQGGNYGYTF

CDR3 length: 18
V gene: TRBV16
D gene: .
clone size: .
J gene: TRBJ1-6
CDR3 DNA: TGTGCCAGCAGCCAAATGGGGGGAACCAGCTTCGATAATTCACCCCTCCACTTT
CDR3 protein: CASSQMGGTSFDNSPLHF

CDR3 length: 15
V gene: TRBV6-6
D gene: TRBD2
clone size: .
J gene: TRBJ2-1
CDR3 DNA: TGTGCCAGCAGTTCGGGGACTAGAACCTACAATGAGCAGTTCTTC
CDR3 protein: CASSSGTRTYNEQFF

CDR3 length: 14
V gene: TRBV2
D gene: TRBD1
clone size: .
J gene: TRBJ1-5
CDR3 DNA: TGTGCCAGCAGTGACAGGGGGCGTGATCAGCCCCAGCATTTT
CDR3 protein: CASSDRGRDQPQHF